The 3 T cell receptor beta chains given below trace back to one sample, sequenced in a study of cytomegalovirus exposure and HLA in healthy donors. Amplification used 60 Vbeta primers and 13 Jbeta primers. Sequenced by immunoSEQ multiplex PCR; TCRdb stores in-frame clones only, minus some. The sample records about 150,000 clones, about a tenth being singletons. The sample taken for sequencing was PBMCs. These TCRs come from a male donor in good health and CMV-seronegative.

This clone has more than one count but fewer than ten. The chain carries TRBV11-2 and TRBJ1-1, with D possibly TRBD1 on 5 matching bases. The germline gives CDR1 SGHAT, CDR2 FQNNGV. The CDR3 extends over 15 amino acids. V was pared by 0 bases and J by 4 bases, with 12 bases between. In DNA, the CDR3 is TGTGCCAGCAGCTTAGACGTACGGGGGGGCACTGAAGCTTTCTTT. Translation gives CASSLDVRGGTEAFF.

In its sample, this clone was seen a few times. The chain is built from TRBV6-5 and TRBJ2-7, with 7 nucleotides matching TRBD2. This CDR3 has 14 residues. V trimming: 7 bases; J trimming: 0 bases; junction bases outside the gene matches: 6. The germline CDR1 and CDR2 sequences are MNHEY and SVGAGI. In DNA form, the CDR3 reads TGTGCCAGCACTAGGACTAGTCACTCCTACGAGCAGTACTTC. Protein sequence: CASTRTSHSYEQYF.

This clone occurred a few times. The chain couples TRBV15 to TRBJ1-2; the match to TRBD1 covers 9 bases. This CDR3 spans 16 amino acids. V shed 0 bases, J shed 4 bases, and the junction held 6 bases outside the gene matches. Germline lookup yields CDR1 LNHNV and CDR2 YYDKDF (reference sequence). The CDR3 here is CATSREGGQGGYGYTF. As DNA, the CDR3 is TGTGCCACCAGCAGAGAGGGGGGACAGGGCGGCTATGGCTACACCTTC. The full variable domain, in which reference TRBV15 and TRBJ1-2 provide the parts outside the CDR3, is DAMVIQNPRYQVTQFGKPVTLSCSQTLNHNVMYWYQQKSSQAPKLLFHYYDKDFNNEADTPDNFQSRRPNTSFCFLDIRSPGLGDTAMYLCATSREGGQGGYGYTFGSGTRLTVV.